What follows describes a single TCR beta chain. There is no known antigen for this receptor. Germline and junction disagree at one end, which may indicate a read error. The sample comes from a study of blood T cell repertoires in COVID-19 (dated by TCRdb to the early 2020s). Describing the broader study: The collaborator samples originated in the United States, Italy and Spain and spanned the acute and convalescent phases of COVID-19. The prospective study material was composed of cDNA or gDNA derived from T cells, B-cell-depleted T cells, or PBMCs. Subjects who had been exposed to COVID-19, were actively infected with it, or had recovered from it provided the deeply sampled blood TCRbeta repertoires that made up the dataset. A freely available public database, intended as a resource for researchers studying the immune response to SARS-CoV-2, is where the repertoires were released. Samples came from the ongoing ImmuneRACE study (first 160 participants) plus 1,254 subjects from 6 global collaborators. Sample metadata almost always included a de-identified subject ID, COVID-19 status, age in years and sex. Where available, HLA class I and class II types were obtained from metadata supplied by the sample provider rather than from assay-based typing.

Another Seattle source contributed samples from volunteer blood donors who had recovered from COVID-19. Collaborating institutions collected whole blood in K2EDTA tubes following their own protocols. For TCRbeta analysis, collaborators shipped samples as frozen whole blood, isolated PBMCs, or DNA extracted from either of those sample types. The study at large found these results: The amount of clinical and demographic metadata varied by source and participant and was provided uncurated.

The immunoSEQ Assay, a bias-controlled multiplex PCR, was used to amplify TCRbeta CDR3 regions from genomic DNA. Concerning the study's data processing: Within the assay, amplification of reference gene primers was used to estimate how many nucleated cells each sample contained. To quantify the absolute abundance of each unique TCRbeta CDR3 rearrangement, sequence reads were collapsed and filtered. For each sample, productive Simpson clonality was calculated as the square root of Simpson's diversity index across productive rearrangements. In TCRdb, the immuneACCESS table is reduced to in-frame sequences with V and J assigned. These tables do not hold every clone; where another copy was compared, an unresolved V gene accounts for under half, and the others remain unexplained. From that table come the V and J calls and clone size; the DNA was used to work out D and trimming. A total of roughly 200,000 clones appear in this sample, 70% to 90% of them only once. The top ten constitute over 9.5% of the sample.

The germline V gene (reference sequence) sets CDR1 to SGHAT and CDR2 to FQDESV. There are 12 amino acids in the CDR3, from cysteine to phenylalanine inclusive. Here the CDR3 DNA is all that survives: 36 bases in frame from base 1. The V and J genes are TRBV11-1 and TRBJ2-1, and TRBD1 matches 9 of the central bases. Input material: peripheral blood. The receptor was isolated from a woman aged 18-29 years who had recovered from COVID-19. The CDR3 loop reads CASSESGTGHLF. The nucleotide sequence reads TGTGCCAGCAGCGAGTCCGGGACAGGGCACCTCTTC.